The rows below give T cell receptor beta chains drawn from one sample of a study of T cell changes during pregnancy in multiple sclerosis. Generated by immunoSEQ multiplex PCR, the TCRdb table keeps only in-frame clones and is missing some. Of more than 90,000 clones in the sample, more than 85% are singletons; the top ten hold more than 1.5%. Source: peripheral blood, taken in the third trimester of pregnancy. Source of these receptors: a female donor with multiple sclerosis, enrolled in a pregnancy study. The CDR3 runs from the conserved cysteine through the conserved F or W. Clone size is given for some rows only: seen once, a few or many times, or a class if the clone is expanded.

J: TRBJ2-2; size: few; V: TRBV4-2; length: 17; CDR3: CASSQDKTAANTGELFF
J: TRBJ1-6; size: few; V: TRBV9; length: 15; CDR3: CASSVRDRQSSPLHF
J: TRBJ1-2; size: NA; V: TRBV19; length: 15; CDR3: CASSIGTGTNYGYTF
J: TRBJ1-2; size: NA; V: TRBV18; length: 12; CDR3: CASSPSVGQSVF
J: TRBJ2-3; size: NA; V: TRBV18; length: 17; CDR3: CASSQQLMAGGSDTQYF
J: TRBJ1-4; size: NA; V: TRBV5-1; length: 14; CDR3: CASSLQGAGEKLFF
J: TRBJ2-1; size: NA; V: TRBV5-6; length: 15; CDR3: CASSQGLADYNEQFF
J: TRBJ1-3; size: NA; V: TRBV9; length: 14; CDR3: CASSSHSSGNTIYF
J: TRBJ1-3; size: once; V: TRBV19; length: 13; CDR3: CASRGLGGNTIYF
J: TRBJ1-6; size: NA; V: TRBV9; length: 12; CDR3: CASSVGASPLHF
J: TRBJ1-2; size: once; V: TRBV30; length: 16; CDR3: CAWSGDRLTTDYGYTF
J: TRBJ2-7; size: NA; V: TRBV19; length: 14; CDR3: CASSLRTGGYEQYF
J: TRBJ1-3; size: NA; V: TRBV5-1; length: 14; CDR3: CASSSGVRGNTIYF
J: TRBJ1-2; size: NA; V: TRBV2; length: 15; CDR3: CASIFITGSFGGYTF
J: TRBJ1-1; size: NA; V: TRBV6-1; length: 14; CDR3: CASSTTRGVAEAFF
J: TRBJ2-2; size: NA; V: TRBV5-1; length: 13; CDR3: CASSSQGTGELFF
J: TRBJ1-6; size: NA; V: TRBV5-1; length: 16; CDR3: CASSIGQASYNSPLHF
J: TRBJ1-2; size: NA; V: TRBV2; length: 12; CDR3: CASTGVEGGYTF
J: TRBJ1-5; size: once; V: TRBV5-6; length: 14; CDR3: CASSFQGSNQPQHF
J: TRBJ2-7; size: NA; V: TRBV7-2; length: 15; CDR3: CASSLAPASAYEQYF
J: TRBJ2-1; size: NA; V: TRBV5-1; length: 15; CDR3: CASSLDRRWGPEQFF
J: TRBJ1-4; size: NA; V: TRBV7-9; length: 16; CDR3: CASSLVRGRTNEKLFF
J: TRBJ1-5; size: NA; V: TRBV6-1; length: 14; CDR3: CASGIKGVNQPQHF
J: TRBJ2-5; size: NA; V: TRBV29-1; length: 11; CDR3: CSVGAVETQYF
J: TRBJ2-4; size: NA; V: TRBV18; length: 18; CDR3: CASSPTGTARLAKNIQYF
J: TRBJ2-7; size: NA; V: TRBV11-2; length: 14; CDR3: CASSLLGGWNEQYF
J: TRBJ1-1; size: NA; V: TRBV5-1; length: 13; CDR3: CASRFGKNTEAFF
J: TRBJ1-4; size: NA; V: TRBV7-8; length: 15; CDR3: CASSPALARGEKLFF
J: TRBJ2-1; size: once; V: TRBV29-1; length: 17; CDR3: CSVEGWWVAGKVNEQFF
J: TRBJ2-7; size: NA; V: TRBV6-1; length: 14; CDR3: CASNRRDRGPEQYF
J: TRBJ1-5; size: NA; V: TRBV15; length: 14; CDR3: CATSRGGGDQPQHF
J: TRBJ2-1; size: few; V: TRBV21-1; length: 13; CDR3: CASSKGTDNEQFF
J: TRBJ2-1; size: NA; V: TRBV6-1; length: 14; CDR3: CASRRTGGNYEQFF
J: TRBJ2-7; size: few; V: TRBV7-9; length: 15; CDR3: CASSLTTSGTGEQYF
J: TRBJ2-5; size: NA; V: TRBV9; length: 15; CDR3: CASSGRQGQGETQYF
J: TRBJ1-3; size: NA; V: TRBV11-2; length: 17; CDR3: CASSLSSGTHSGNTIYF
J: TRBJ2-1; size: NA; V: TRBV11-3; length: 15; CDR3: CASSLDGGGDNEQFF
J: TRBJ2-1; size: NA; V: TRBV7-8; length: 13; CDR3: CASNLIRYNEQFF
J: TRBJ1-5; size: NA; V: TRBV5-1; length: 15; CDR3: CASSLEGGGRQPQHF
J: TRBJ1-4; size: NA; V: TRBV2; length: 15; CDR3: CASMTSQLLNEKLFF
J: TRBJ2-7; size: NA; V: TRBV18; length: 15; CDR3: CASSPTGQGVREQYF
J: TRBJ2-2; size: NA; V: TRBV10-2; length: 16; CDR3: CASSESRTSSTGELFF
J: TRBJ1-1; size: once; V: TRBV7-6; length: 13; CDR3: CASSRQGGTEAFF
J: TRBJ1-1; size: NA; V: TRBV29-1; length: 11; CDR3: CSVVGNTEAFF
J: TRBJ1-1; size: NA; V: TRBV19; length: 17; CDR3: CASSIVGRGEGSTEAFF
J: TRBJ2-5; size: NA; V: TRBV10-1; length: 13; CDR3: CASSEQVLETQYF
J: TRBJ2-5; size: NA; V: TRBV19; length: 13; CDR3: CASSGDRQETQYF
J: TRBJ1-2; size: NA; V: TRBV29-1; length: 12; CDR3: CSVPTDTYGYTF